Presented here are 15 T cell receptor beta chains from one specimen sequenced in a study of blood T cell repertoires in COVID-19. This table comes from immunoSEQ multiplex PCR, and its TCRdb copy is limited to in-frame clones, with some not included. The data contain 250,000 to 300,000 clones, under 90% of them singletons. The sequenced sample was peripheral blood. The receptors come from a man aged 55 to 69 with acute or convalescent COVID-19.

The chain carries TRBV5-1 and TRBJ1-1; D may be TRBD1 (6 bases). The CDR3 length is 13 residues. V lost 4 bases to trimming and J lost 10 bases, with 17 bases between them. Germline V gene data show CDR1 as SGHRS and CDR2 as YFSETQ. CDR3 sequence: CASSTGTPSGAFF. The CDR3, as DNA: TGCGCCAGCAGCACCGGGACACCGAGCGGAGCTTTCTTT. The whole variable domain, remainder taken from reference TRBV5-1 and TRBJ1-1, is KAGVTQTPRYLIKTRGQQVTLSCSPISGHRSVSWYQQTPGQGLQFLFEYFSETQRNKGNFPGRFSGRQFSNSRSEMNVSTLELGDSALYLCASSTGTPSGAFFGQGTRLTVV.

This chain uses TRBV27 with TRBJ2-3, with D maybe TRBD2 (7 bases). The CDR3 consists of 12 residues. Germline assignment: CDR1 MNHEY and CDR2 SMNVEV (reference sequence). V lost 5 bases, J lost 9 bases, and 12 bases lay in between. The CDR3 spells CASSPRGATQYF. The CDR3 nucleotides read TGTGCCAGCAGTCCCCGGGGGGCCACGCAGTATTTT.

The table lists this clone with a few counts. CDR3 sequence (DNA): TGTGCCAGCAGCCTAATGGGGGGAGCGACCTACGAGCAGTACTTC. Translating gives CASSLMGGATYEQYF. J is TRBJ2-7 and V is TRBV11-3; D may be TRBD2 (6 bases). The CDR3 has 15 residues. Germline V lookup: CDR1 SGHNT, CDR2 YENEEA. With 5 bases removed from V and 2 bases from J, the gap between germline ends came to 16 bases.

This chain links TRBV4-3 with TRBJ2-1, with TRBD2 matching 8 bases. The CDR3 contains 15 residues. Germline V gives CDR1 LGHNA, CDR2 YSLEER. V was clipped by 5 bases and J by 3 bases; unmatched bases: 6. The CDR3 here is CASSSGLAVYNEQFF. The CDR3 coding sequence is TGCGCCAGCAGCAGTGGACTAGCTGTCTACAATGAGCAGTTCTTC.

This chain joins TRBV4-3 and TRBJ2-2; 8 bases are a match to TRBD1. With 4 bases clipped from V and 4 bases from J, the junction kept 17 bases outside the gene matches. The CDR3 spans 19 residues. The germline V gene encodes CDR1 LGHNA and CDR2 YSLEER. The CDR3 is CASSPQRGPQGASTGELFF. The CDR3, as DNA: TGCGCCAGCAGCCCCCAAAGGGGGCCCCAGGGGGCGAGCACCGGGGAGCTGTTTTTT.

This sequence joins TRBV30 and TRBJ2-6; 8 nucleotides agree with TRBD2. Germline CDR1 reads GTSNPN; CDR2 reads SVGIG (reference sequence). There are 16 residues in the CDR3. V was clipped by 4 bases and J by 1 base; unmatched bases: 6. DNA for the CDR3: TGTGCCTGGACCGGGGGGGGGAGGTCTGGGGCCAACGTCCTGACTTTC. Protein product: CAWTGGGRSGANVLTF.

This clone was seen only once. V usage is TRBV30 and J usage is TRBJ2-2, with D possibly matching TRBD2 (6 bases). Germline V gene sequence: CDR1 GTSNPN, CDR2 SVGIG (reference sequence). This CDR3 has 14 amino acids. Trimming shortened V by 1 base and J by 3 bases, and 9 bases separated the two germline ends. CDR3 coding DNA: TGTGCCTGGAGTGCCCGGGAGTACACCGGGGAGCTGTTTTTT. Residues: CAWSAREYTGELFF.

Only a few counts were recorded for this clone. The chain joins TRBV27 to TRBJ2-3; maybe TRBD2 (6 bases). Germline CDR1 and CDR2: MNHEY and SMNVEV (reference sequence). The CDR3 spans 13 residues. Trimming stripped 11 bases from V and 0 bases from J, with 12 bases between. In DNA, the CDR3 is TGTGCCGTAGGGGACTTCAGCACAGATACGCAGTATTTT. Its protein product is CAVGDFSTDTQYF.

The CDR3 region has the DNA TGTGCCATCAGTGGACAGCTCGATCAGCCCCAGCATTTT. Protein product: CAISGQLDQPQHF. The chain is built from TRBV10-3 and TRBJ1-5, with D perhaps TRBD1 (5 bases). V lost 4 bases to trimming and J lost 5 bases, with 9 bases between them. CDR1 is ENHRY, CDR2 SYGVKD, per germline. This CDR3 contains 13 residues.

This clone is a singleton in its sample. The chain recombines TRBV2 with TRBJ1-1; TRBD1 agrees at 10 bases. The V and J ends lost 6 bases and 5 bases, in that order; junction bases with no gene match: 9. This CDR3 is 15 amino acids long. Germline lookup yields CDR1 SNHLY and CDR2 FYNNEI. The CDR3 sequence: CASSTLRTGGTEAFF. For the CDR3, the DNA is TGTGCCAGCAGCACCCTCAGGACAGGGGGGACTGAAGCTTTCTTT.

The chain recombines TRBV28 with TRBJ1-4, with D hard to call. V was shortened by 5 bases and J by 8 bases, with 18 bases between the two germline ends. The CDR3 sequence is 15 residues long. Germline loops: CDR1 MDHEN, CDR2 SYDVKM. CDR3 amino acids: CASSPPGAMMEKLFF. The CDR3 region has the DNA TGTGCCAGCAGTCCGCCAGGCGCTATGATGGAAAAACTGTTTTTT.

V and J are TRBV7-8 and TRBJ2-1, with TRBD1 matching over 7 bases. The CDR3 length is 17 residues. The V segment lost 2 bases and the J segment 6 bases; nucleotides outside the gene matches: 13. Per germline, CDR1 SGHVS and CDR2 FQNEAQ. For the CDR3, the DNA is TGTGCCAGCAGCTTATTCCCCGCAGGGGGTAGATTCAATGAGCAGTTCTTC. This encodes CASSLFPAGGRFNEQFF. Complete variable domain (other parts from reference TRBV7-8 and TRBJ2-1): GAGVSQSPRYKVAKRGQDVALRCDPISGHVSLFWYQQALGQGPEFLTYFQNEAQLDKSGLPSDRFFAERPEGSVSTLKIQRTQQEDSAVYLCASSLFPAGGRFNEQFFGPGTRLTVL.

This clone was seen only once. V gene TRBV28 combines with J gene TRBJ1-2; the D gene is possibly TRBD1 (6 bases). Trimming took 3 bases from V and 4 from J, leaving 12 bases between them. CDR3 length: 14 amino acids. The germline V gene has CDR1 MDHEN and CDR2 SYDVKM. CDR3 in amino acids: CASSFRTEFYGYTF. The CDR3 DNA is TGTGCCAGCAGTTTTAGGACAGAGTTCTATGGCTACACCTTC.

The CDR3 spells CASSLRDRASEQYF. The CDR3 region has the DNA TGTGCCAGCAGCTTAAGGGACAGGGCCTCCGAGCAGTACTTC. The chain joins TRBV7-9 to TRBJ2-7, with 9 bases identical to TRBD1. Germline CDR1 reads SEHNR; CDR2 reads FQNEAQ (reference sequence). V gave up 2 bases and J gave up 6 bases; unmatched junction bases: 5. The CDR3 loop spans 14 amino acids.

This clone was seen a handful of times. At the DNA level, this CDR3 is encoded by other sequences in the same sample as well. V and J are TRBV7-9 and TRBJ2-3; TRBD1 aligns across 7 bases. Germline assignment: CDR1 SEHNR and CDR2 FQNEAQ (reference sequence). With 5 bases clipped from V and 5 bases from J, the junction kept 1 base outside the gene matches. The CDR3 covers 12 residues. As DNA, the CDR3 is TGTGCCAGCAGCCCAGGGGGAGATACGCAGTATTTT. As protein: CASSPGGDTQYF.